This TCR beta chain comes out of a study of blood T cell repertoires in COVID-19 (dated by TCRdb to the early 2020s). At the level of the whole study: Collaborator samples came from the United States, Italy and Spain and covered acute and convalescent phases of COVID-19. The material from the prospective study consisted of cDNA or gDNA derived from T cells, B-cell-depleted T cells, or PBMCs. Deeply sampled blood TCRbeta repertoires from subjects exposed to, actively infected with, or recovered from COVID-19 were included in the dataset. A freely available public database, intended as a resource for researchers studying the immune response to SARS-CoV-2, is where the repertoires were released. Samples were obtained from the ongoing ImmuneRACE study (first 160 participants) and from approximately 1,200 subjects provided by 6 global collaborators. A de-identified subject ID, COVID-19 status, age in years and sex were almost always included in the sample metadata. Where available, HLA class I and class II types were obtained from metadata supplied by the sample provider rather than from assay-based typing.

The study at large found these results: How much clinical and demographic metadata was included differed by source and by participant, and the metadata was provided uncurated.

The CDR3 numbers 12 residues from cysteine through phenylalanine. CDR3 DNA is the only sequence kept; it has 36 bases, read in frame from the first base. The trim is 3 bases for V and 5 bases for J, with a gap of 8 bases between the germline ends. The germline V gene encodes CDR1 SGHRS and CDR2 YFSETQ. Participants in the prospective study were enrolled through a virtual design, were aged about 18 to 90 years, and lived in 24 United States geographic areas. Cohort assignment in the prospective study relied on participant-reported clinical history from a screening survey and a study questionnaire. Recovered participants in ImmuneRACE Cohort 3 were defined as having two consecutive negative NP/OP PCR tests, clearance from a healthcare professional, or resolution of symptoms. In the prospective study, whole blood, serum and a nasopharyngeal or oropharyngeal swab were collected from each participant by mobile phlebotomists. Participants in the prospective study had the option to provide additional blood draws and questionnaires over a roughly two-month period. Blood samples from the prospective study were shipped frozen or at room temperature prior to DNA extraction.

As to this clone: What antigen it recognizes has not been identified. No much larger clone is present one base from it, and per-base qualities are unavailable.

TCRbeta CDR3 regions were amplified from genomic DNA by means of the immunoSEQ Assay, a bias-controlled multiplex PCR. Processing in the source paper ran as follows. Nucleated cell counts per sample were estimated from amplification of reference gene primers within the assay. To quantify the absolute abundance of each unique TCRbeta CDR3 rearrangement, sequence reads were collapsed and filtered. Productive Simpson clonality was computed per sample as the square root of Simpson's diversity index over productive rearrangements. As stored in TCRdb, this immuneACCESS dataset retains in-frame rearrangements with V and J assigned. A fraction of the clones does not appear; measured against another copy, unresolved V genes explain less than half of the discrepancy, and the remainder lacks a known reason. V, J and clone size reflect that table, while D and trimming were determined from the DNA. This sample is represented by about 250,000 clones; 86% of them were singletons. Of the sample, roughly 1.7% falls within the top ten clones.

The TCR sequence derives from a man aged 40-49 years who had recovered from COVID-19. This receptor chain uses TRBV5-1 and TRBJ2-5; the best D guess is TRBD1, with 5 bases matching. Sample: PBMCs or T cells enriched from blood (not recorded which). The CDR3 loop reads CASSSGMETQYF. In nucleotide form, the sequence is TGCGCCAGCAGCTCAGGGATGGAGACCCAGTACTTC.